The present T cell receptor beta chain was sequenced within a study of T cells expressing NK-cell markers. Study summary: Sorted CD3+CD56+NKG2C+, CD3+CD56+NKG2C- and CD3+CD56-NKG2C+ T cells supplied TCR beta repertoires. Within the sequenced cohort of eight donors, seven exhibited HCMV seropositivity and one was seronegative.

The germline CDR1 and CDR2 sequences are SGHRS and YFSETQ. The CDR3 is 14 amino acids. Regarding this clonotype: Its antigen remains unidentified.

Notes on the study in general: Each of over 5 donors carried dominant NKG2C+ clonotypes accounting for about 1.0-7.5% of CD8+ T cells. Also leading the CD3+CD56-NKG2C+ fraction in a few donors were these clonotypes.

From the 5' RACE reads, TCRdb lists one entry per CDR3 protein and no DNA. This table lists hundreds of thousands of distinct CDR3 sequences. The chain recombines TRBV5-1 with TRBJ2-7; the TCRdb call, TRBD1, lacks DNA for checking. This clonotype was sampled from a man aged 18-30 years in good health. Sequencing was performed on blood T cells: a sorted CD56 or NKG2C T cell subset, CD4+ or CD8+ T cells, or bulk PBMC T cells (not recorded which). CDR3: CASASGTNLHEQYF.